Listed here is a single T cell receptor beta chain. V was pared by 1 base and J by 4 bases, with 11 bases between. CDR1 and CDR2 (germline): LGHNA, YNFKEQ. This CDR3 has 14 amino acids. TCRdb reprocessed the 5' RACE reads with MiXCR, giving one entry per CDR3 protein. The sample shows some 150,000 distinct CDR3 sequences, 15% to 20% of them seen only once. This sample is part of a study of T-cell memory formation after mild COVID-19. The sequence was collected from an adult woman who had mild COVID-19 (a few samples of this study predate the infection). Cell type and time point are not known. What was sequenced was PBMCs or a T cell subset sorted from them (not recorded which). The chain combines TRBV4-2 with TRBJ2-7; TRBD2 might be the D (6 bases). This CDR3 reads CASSQALANYEQYF. Here the CDR3 DNA reads TGTGCCAGCAGCCAAGCCCTAGCGAATTACGAGCAGTACTTC.